This TCR beta chain was obtained from a study of CD8 T cells in ankylosing spondylitis. Study-wide findings and caveats: Researchers reportedly found disease-linked clones significantly enriched in matched ankylosing spondylitis synovial fluid. Relatively rare in peripheral blood, disease-linked clones were also CD8+. Among TCR beta sequences, a motif of eight highly homologous variants appeared characteristic of ankylosing spondylitis blood.

Using quantitative 5'-RACE with molecular barcodes, the authors made TCR beta libraries. TCRdb independently ran MiXCR on the 5' RACE reads; one entry per CDR3 protein. The data contain about 250,000 distinct CDR3 sequences, about a sixth of them seen just once; the ten biggest clones take up about a third. This clonotype was seen more than once but under ten times. Antigen unknown. Sequencing used blood, either unsorted or a sorted T cell fraction (not recorded which). The receptor was derived from a male donor with ankylosing spondylitis or in good health (not recorded which).

The CDR3 protein is CASSLTPGLADIQYF. The CDR3 DNA sequence: TGTGCCAGCAGCTTGACTCCGGGACTAGCTGACATTCAGTACTTC. The chain uses TRBV7-8 and TRBJ2-4; TRBD2 agrees at 9 bases. V was pared by 3 bases and J by 8 bases, with 8 bases of the junction left unmatched. Germline-derived CDR1 and CDR2 are SGHVS and FQNEAQ. CDR3 length: 15 residues.